Listed here are 10 T cell receptor beta chains from one sample, sequenced in a study of chemoradiotherapy in HPV16-positive cancers. The method was immunoSEQ multiplex PCR; TCRdb's version includes in-frame clones alone and lacks a portion of them. This table has tens of thousands of clones, around four fifths appearing once. The sequencing used blood, collected from a patient who underwent chemoradiotherapy. The source of these receptors is a human donor with HPV-associated anogenital cancer.

The chain carries TRBV5-5 and TRBJ2-3; 7 nucleotides line up with TRBD1. With V trimmed by 1 base and J by 2 bases, 4 bases remained unmatched. The CDR3 spans 15 residues. The V gene's germline CDR1 is SGHKS and CDR2 YYEKEE (reference sequence). CDR3 in DNA: TGTGCCAGCAGCTTGACAGGGGACCCCACAGATACGCAGTATTTT. Protein: CASSLTGDPTDTQYF. The variable domain in full, with the rest retrieved from reference TRBV5-5 and TRBJ2-3, is DAGVTQSPTHLIKTRGQQVTLRCSPISGHKSVSWYQQVLGQGPQFIFQYYEKEERGRGNFPDRFSARQFPNYSSELNVNALLLGDSALYLCASSLTGDPTDTQYFGPGTRLTVL.

This chain uses TRBV29-1 with TRBJ1-2, with unresolved D. The CDR3 covers 9 residues. V lost 4 bases and J 7 bases, leaving 4 bases between the germline ends. Germline-derived CDR1 and CDR2 are SQVTM and ANQGSEA. CDR3 sequence reads: CSVVPGYTF. The CDR3 coding sequence is TGCAGCGTTGTTCCTGGCTACACCTTC.

The genes are TRBV19 and TRBJ1-5; possibly TRBD1 for D (6 bases). CDR3 size: 15 residues. Trimming removed 1 base from V and 1 base from J, with 8 bases in between. CDR1 and CDR2 (germline): LNHDA, SQIVND (reference sequence). The CDR3 coding sequence is TGTGCCAGTAGTATAGGGACAGCAAGCAATCAGCCCCAGCATTTT. Its protein product is CASSIGTASNQPQHF. Drawing the rest from reference TRBV19 and TRBJ1-5, the complete variable domain is DGGITQSPKYLFRKEGQNVTLSCEQNLNHDAMYWYRQDPGQGLRLIYYSQIVNDFQKGDIAEGYSVSREKKESFPLTVTSAQKNPTAFYLCASSIGTASNQPQHFGDGTRLSIL.

The rearrangement links TRBV6-1 to TRBJ2-3; 10 bases match TRBD2. Germline CDR1 is MNHNS and CDR2 is SASEGT. This CDR3 contains 17 residues. The V and J ends lost 2 bases and 5 bases, in that order; junction bases with no gene match: 10. The CDR3 sequence: CASSESPPAGGKDTQYF. As DNA, the CDR3 is TGTGCCAGCAGTGAATCCCCCCCAGCGGGGGGGAAAGATACGCAGTATTTT.

The rearrangement uses TRBV6-1 and TRBJ2-7; 8 positions match TRBD2. The CDR3 has 15 amino acids. The germline CDR1 and CDR2 sequences are MNHNS and SASEGT. V lost 0 bases to trimming and J lost 4 bases; unmatched junction nucleotides: 5. This CDR3 is CASSEAGGGPYEQYF. CDR3 DNA sequence: TGTGCCAGCAGTGAAGCCGGGGGGGGTCCGTACGAGCAGTACTTC.

This clone was seen more than once but under ten times. The chain employs TRBV18 and TRBJ2-5, with 8 bases matching TRBD2. The J segment lost 5 bases and the V segment lost 4 bases, leaving 12 bases of the junction unmatched. The CDR3 extends over 16 amino acids. CDR1 is KGHSH and CDR2 is LQKENI in the germline V gene. The chain's CDR3 is CASSHASGGRRETQYF. As DNA, the CDR3 is TGTGCCAGCTCACACGCCTCGGGGGGGCGCCGGGAGACCCAGTACTTC. Filled out from reference TRBV18 and TRBJ2-5, the complete variable domain reads NAGVMQNPRHLVRRRGQEARLRCSPMKGHSHVYWYRQLPEEGLKFMVYLQKENIIDESGMPKERFSAEFPKEGPSILRIQQVVRGDSAAYFCASSHASGGRRETQYFGPGTRLLVL.

The rearrangement uses TRBV5-1 and TRBJ2-1, with unresolved D. V was shortened by 6 bases and J by 1 base, with 14 bases between the two germline ends. There are 15 residues in the CDR3. Germline loops: CDR1 SGHRS, CDR2 YFSETQ. CDR3 nucleotide sequence: TGCGCCAGCATGAGGACGGGCCAGTCCTACAATGAGCAGTTCTTC. It translates to CASMRTGQSYNEQFF.

The gene calls are TRBV6-1 and TRBJ2-7, with 8 positions matching TRBD1. The CDR3 totals 14 residues. Per the germline V gene, CDR1 is MNHNS and CDR2 is SASEGT. The junction had 6 bases not matched to a gene; V was cut back by 3 bases and J by 5 bases. CDR3 sequence reads: CASSEARGPNEQYF. CDR3 DNA: TGTGCCAGCAGTGAGGCCAGGGGGCCGAACGAGCAGTACTTC.

This chain links TRBV7-9 with TRBJ1-3; D unresolved. Germline V lookup: CDR1 SEHNR, CDR2 FQNEAQ (reference sequence). V shed 5 bases and J shed 0 bases, with 14 bases lying between them. CDR3 length equals 16 residues. This chain's CDR3 is CASSHGTTYSGNTIYF. The CDR3 nucleotides read TGTGCCAGCAGCCATGGAACAACTTACTCTGGAAACACCATATATTTT.

The chain joins TRBV9 to TRBJ1-2; possible D gene TRBD1, 5 bases. The CDR3 is made up of 14 amino acids. V lost 3 bases, J lost 2 bases, and 11 bases lay in between. Germline V gives CDR1 SGDLS, CDR2 YYNGEE. The CDR3: CASSARDPNYGYTF. CDR3 nucleotide sequence: TGTGCCAGCAGCGCCCGGGACCCCAACTATGGCTACACCTTC.